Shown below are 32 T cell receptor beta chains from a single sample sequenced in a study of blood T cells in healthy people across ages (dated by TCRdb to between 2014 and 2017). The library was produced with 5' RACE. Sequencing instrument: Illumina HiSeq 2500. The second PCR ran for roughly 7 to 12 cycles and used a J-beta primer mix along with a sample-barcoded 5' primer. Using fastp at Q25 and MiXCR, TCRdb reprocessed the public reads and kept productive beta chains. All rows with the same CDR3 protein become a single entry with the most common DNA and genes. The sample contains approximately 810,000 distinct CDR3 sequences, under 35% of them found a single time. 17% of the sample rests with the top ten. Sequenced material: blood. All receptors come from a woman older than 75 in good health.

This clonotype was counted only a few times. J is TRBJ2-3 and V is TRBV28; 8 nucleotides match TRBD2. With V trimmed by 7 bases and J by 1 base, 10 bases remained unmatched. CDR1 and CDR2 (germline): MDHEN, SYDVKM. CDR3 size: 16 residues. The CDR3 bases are TGTGCCAGCATTCAGGGACTAGGAGGAGGCACAGATACGCAGTATTTT. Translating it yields CASIQGLGGGTDTQYF.

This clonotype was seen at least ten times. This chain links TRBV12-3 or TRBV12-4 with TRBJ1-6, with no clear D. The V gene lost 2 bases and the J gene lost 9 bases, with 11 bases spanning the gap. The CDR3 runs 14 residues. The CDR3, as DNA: TGTGCCAGCAGTTTAAGTGGGAGGGTTTCACCCCTCCACTTT. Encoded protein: CASSLSGRVSPLHF.

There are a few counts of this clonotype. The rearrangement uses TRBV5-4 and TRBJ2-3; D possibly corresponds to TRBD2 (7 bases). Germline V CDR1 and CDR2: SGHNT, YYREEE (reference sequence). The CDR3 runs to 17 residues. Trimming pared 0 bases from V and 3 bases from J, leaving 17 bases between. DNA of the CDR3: TGTGCCAGCAGCTTGGACGCCCCGGGGGGCAGGACAGATACGCAGTATTTT. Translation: CASSLDAPGGRTDTQYF.

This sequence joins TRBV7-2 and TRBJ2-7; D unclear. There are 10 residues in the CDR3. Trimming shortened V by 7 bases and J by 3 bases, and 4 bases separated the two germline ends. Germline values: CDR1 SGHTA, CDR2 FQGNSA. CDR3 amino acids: CASMNYEQYF. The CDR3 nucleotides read TGTGCCAGCATGAACTACGAGCAGTACTTC.

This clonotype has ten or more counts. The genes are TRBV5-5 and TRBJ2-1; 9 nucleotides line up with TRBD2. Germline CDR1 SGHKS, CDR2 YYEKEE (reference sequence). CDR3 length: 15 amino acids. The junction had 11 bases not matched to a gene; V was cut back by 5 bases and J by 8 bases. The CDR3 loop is CASRTSGTSSYEQFF. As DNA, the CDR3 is TGTGCCAGCAGGACTTCCGGGACTAGCTCCTATGAGCAGTTCTTC. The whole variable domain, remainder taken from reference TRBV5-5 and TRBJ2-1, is DAGVTQSPTHLIKTRGQQVTLRCSPISGHKSVSWYQQVLGQGPQFIFQYYEKEERGRGNFPDRFSARQFPNYSSELNVNALLLGDSALYLCASRTSGTSSYEQFFGPGTRLTVL.

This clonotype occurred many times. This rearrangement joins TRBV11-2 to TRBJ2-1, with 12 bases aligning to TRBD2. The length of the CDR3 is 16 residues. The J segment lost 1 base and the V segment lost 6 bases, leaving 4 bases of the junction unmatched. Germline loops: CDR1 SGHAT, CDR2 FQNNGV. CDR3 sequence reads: CASRLTSGGSYNEQFF. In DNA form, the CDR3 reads TGTGCCAGCAGATTGACTAGCGGGGGATCCTACAATGAGCAGTTCTTC.

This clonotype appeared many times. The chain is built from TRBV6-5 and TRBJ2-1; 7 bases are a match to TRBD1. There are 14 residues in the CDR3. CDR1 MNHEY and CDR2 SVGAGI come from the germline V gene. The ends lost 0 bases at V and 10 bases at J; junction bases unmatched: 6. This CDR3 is CASSYSGGPREQFF. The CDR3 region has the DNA TGTGCCAGCAGTTACTCAGGGGGCCCGCGGGAGCAGTTCTTC.

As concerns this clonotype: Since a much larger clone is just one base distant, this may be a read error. The CDR3 coding sequence is TGTGCCAGCAAGGGCGGCTGGAGAGGCTACACCTTC. This translates into CASKGGWRGYTF. This chain links TRBV6-6 with TRBJ1-2; D gene unclear. This CDR3 has 12 amino acids. Germline assignment: CDR1 MNHNY and CDR2 SVGAGI (reference sequence). V was shortened by 7 bases and J by 8 bases, with 14 bases between the two germline ends.

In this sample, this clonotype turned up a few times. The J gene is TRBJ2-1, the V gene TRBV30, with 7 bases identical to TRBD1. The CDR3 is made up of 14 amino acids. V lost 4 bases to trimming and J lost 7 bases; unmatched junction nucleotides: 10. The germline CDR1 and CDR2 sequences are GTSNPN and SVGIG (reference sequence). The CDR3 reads CAWTTGLSNNEQFF. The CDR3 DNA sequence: TGTGCCTGGACGACAGGGTTAAGTAATAATGAGCAGTTCTTC. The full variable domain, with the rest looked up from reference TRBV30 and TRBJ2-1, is SQTIHQWPATLVQPVGSPLSLECTVEGTSNPNLYWYRQAAGRGLQLLFYSVGIGQISSEVPQNLSASRPQDRQFILSSKKLLLSDSGFYLCAWTTGLSNNEQFFGPGTRLTVL.

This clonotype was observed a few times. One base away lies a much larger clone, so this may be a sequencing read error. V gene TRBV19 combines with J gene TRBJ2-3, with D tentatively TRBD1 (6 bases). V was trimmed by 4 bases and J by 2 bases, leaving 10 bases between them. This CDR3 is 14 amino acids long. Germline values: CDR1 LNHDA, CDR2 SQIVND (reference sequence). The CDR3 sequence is CASSSGQLTDTQYF. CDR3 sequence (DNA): TGTGCCAGTAGTAGCGGACAGCTCACAGATACGCAGTATTTT.

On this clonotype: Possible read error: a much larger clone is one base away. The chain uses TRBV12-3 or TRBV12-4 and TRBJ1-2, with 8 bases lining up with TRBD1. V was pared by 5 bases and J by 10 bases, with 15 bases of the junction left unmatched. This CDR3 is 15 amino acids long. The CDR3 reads CASSPIGQGRGHYTF. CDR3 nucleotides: TGTGCCAGCAGTCCCATCGGACAGGGAAGGGGGCACTACACCTTC.

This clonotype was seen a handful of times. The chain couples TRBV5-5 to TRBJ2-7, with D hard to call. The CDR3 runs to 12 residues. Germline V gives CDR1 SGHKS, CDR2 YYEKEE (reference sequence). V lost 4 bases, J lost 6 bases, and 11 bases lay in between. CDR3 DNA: TGTGCCAGCAGCCTCAGGACGATCGAGCAGTACTTC. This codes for CASSLRTIEQYF.

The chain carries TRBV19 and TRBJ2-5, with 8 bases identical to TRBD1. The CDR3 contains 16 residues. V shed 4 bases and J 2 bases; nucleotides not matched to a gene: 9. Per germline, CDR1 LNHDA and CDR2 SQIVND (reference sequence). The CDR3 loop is CASSTNRQGRQETQYF. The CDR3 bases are TGTGCCAGTAGTACCAACCGACAGGGGCGTCAAGAGACCCAGTACTTC.

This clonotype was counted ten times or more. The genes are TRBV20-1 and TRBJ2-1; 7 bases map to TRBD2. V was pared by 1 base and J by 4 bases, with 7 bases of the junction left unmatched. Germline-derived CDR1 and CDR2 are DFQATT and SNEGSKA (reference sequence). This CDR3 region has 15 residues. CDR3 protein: CSARAGRGWYNEQFF. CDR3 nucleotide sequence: TGCAGTGCTAGAGCGGGGCGGGGGTGGTACAATGAGCAGTTCTTC.

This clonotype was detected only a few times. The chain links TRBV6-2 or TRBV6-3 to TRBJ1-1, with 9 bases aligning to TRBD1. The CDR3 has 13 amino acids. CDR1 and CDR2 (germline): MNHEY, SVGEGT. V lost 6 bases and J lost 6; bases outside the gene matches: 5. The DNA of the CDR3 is TGTGCCAGCAGACAGGGGGCGAGAGCTGAAGCTTTCTTT. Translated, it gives CASRQGARAEAFF.

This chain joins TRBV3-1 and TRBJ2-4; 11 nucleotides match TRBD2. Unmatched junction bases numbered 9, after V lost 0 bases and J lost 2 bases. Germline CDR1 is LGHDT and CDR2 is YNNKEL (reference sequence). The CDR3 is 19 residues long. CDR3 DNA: TGTGCCAGCAGCCAAGATAAACTAGCGGGGGCTGGGACCAAAAACATTCAGTACTTC. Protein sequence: CASSQDKLAGAGTKNIQYF.

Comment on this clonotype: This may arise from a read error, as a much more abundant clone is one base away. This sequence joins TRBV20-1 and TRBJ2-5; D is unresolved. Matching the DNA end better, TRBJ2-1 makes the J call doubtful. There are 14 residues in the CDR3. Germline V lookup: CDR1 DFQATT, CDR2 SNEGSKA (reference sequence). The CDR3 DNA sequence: TGCAGTGCTAGAGATATAAGGAACCAAGAGACCCAGTTCTTC. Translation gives CSARDIRNQETQFF.

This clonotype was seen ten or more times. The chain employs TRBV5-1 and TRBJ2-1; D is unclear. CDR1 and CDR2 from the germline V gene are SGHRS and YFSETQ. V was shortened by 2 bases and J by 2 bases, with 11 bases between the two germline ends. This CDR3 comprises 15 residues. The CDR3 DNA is TGCGCCAGCAGCTTAGGTCCAGCAACCTACAATGAGCAGTTCTTC. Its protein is CASSLGPATYNEQFF.

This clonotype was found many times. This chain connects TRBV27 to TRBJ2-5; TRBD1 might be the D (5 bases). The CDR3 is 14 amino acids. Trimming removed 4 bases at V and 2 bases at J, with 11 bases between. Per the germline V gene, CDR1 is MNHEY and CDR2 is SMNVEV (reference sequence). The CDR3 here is CASSSRQTQETQYF. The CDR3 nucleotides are TGTGCCAGCAGTTCCCGACAGACGCAAGAGACCCAGTACTTC.

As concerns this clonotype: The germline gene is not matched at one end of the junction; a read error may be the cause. The DNA of the CDR3 is TGCGCCAGCGGTGAGGACAGAGATCAGCCCCAGCATTTT. Translated, it gives CASGEDRDQPQHF. The chain joins TRBV10-2 to TRBJ1-5, with TRBD1 as a possible D gene (6 bases). The CDR3 spans 13 residues. Looked up from germline, CDR1 is WSHSY and CDR2 is SAAADI.

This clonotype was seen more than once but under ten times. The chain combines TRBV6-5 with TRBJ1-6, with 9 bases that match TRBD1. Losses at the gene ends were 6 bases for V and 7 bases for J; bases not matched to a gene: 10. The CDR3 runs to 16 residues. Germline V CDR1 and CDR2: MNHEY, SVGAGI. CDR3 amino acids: CASSKLQGARNSPLHF. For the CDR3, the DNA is TGTGCCAGCAGCAAACTACAGGGGGCAAGAAATTCACCCCTCCACTTT.

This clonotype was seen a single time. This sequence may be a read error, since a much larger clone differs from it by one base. CDR3 nucleotide sequence: TGTGCCAGCAGCCGTAGGACGACAGAGAGCCCTAAAACGCAGTATTTT. Translated: CASSRRTTESPKTQYF. The gene calls are TRBV3-1 and TRBJ2-3; possible D gene TRBD1, 5 bases. V was trimmed by 4 bases and J by 9 bases, leaving 23 bases between them. Looked up from germline, CDR1 is LGHDT and CDR2 is YNNKEL (reference sequence). CDR3 length equals 16 residues.

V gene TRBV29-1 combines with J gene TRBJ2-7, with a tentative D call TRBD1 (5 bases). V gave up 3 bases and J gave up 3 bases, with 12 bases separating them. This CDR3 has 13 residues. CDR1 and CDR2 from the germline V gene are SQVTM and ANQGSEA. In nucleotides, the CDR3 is TGCAGCGTTGAGTTTCTGACAGACTACGAGCAGTACTTC. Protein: CSVEFLTDYEQYF.

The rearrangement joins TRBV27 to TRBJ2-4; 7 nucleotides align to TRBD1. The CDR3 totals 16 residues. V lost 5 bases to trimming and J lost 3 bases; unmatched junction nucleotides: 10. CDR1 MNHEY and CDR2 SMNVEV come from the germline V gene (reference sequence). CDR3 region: CASSPNRGRGKNIQYF. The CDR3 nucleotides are TGTGCCAGCAGTCCCAACAGGGGACGGGGCAAAAACATTCAGTACTTC.

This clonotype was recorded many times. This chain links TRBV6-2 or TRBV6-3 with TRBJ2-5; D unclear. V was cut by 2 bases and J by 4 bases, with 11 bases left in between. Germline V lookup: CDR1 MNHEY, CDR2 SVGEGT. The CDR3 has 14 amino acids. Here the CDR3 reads CASSYSGWRETQYF. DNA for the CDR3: TGTGCCAGCAGTTACAGTGGGTGGCGAGAGACCCAGTACTTC.

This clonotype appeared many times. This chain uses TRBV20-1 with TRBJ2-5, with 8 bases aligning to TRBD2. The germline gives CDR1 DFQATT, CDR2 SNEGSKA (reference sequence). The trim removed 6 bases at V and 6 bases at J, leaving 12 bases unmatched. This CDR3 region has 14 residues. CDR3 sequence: CSASARGGLKTQYF. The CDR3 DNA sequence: TGCAGTGCCTCCGCACGGGGGGGCCTAAAGACCCAGTACTTC.

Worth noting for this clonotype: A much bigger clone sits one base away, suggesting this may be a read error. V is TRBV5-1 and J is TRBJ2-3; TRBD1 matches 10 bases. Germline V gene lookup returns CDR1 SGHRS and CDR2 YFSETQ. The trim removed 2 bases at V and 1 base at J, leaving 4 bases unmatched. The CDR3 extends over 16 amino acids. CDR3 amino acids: CASSLRQGAGTDTQYF. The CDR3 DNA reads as TGCGCCAGCAGCTTAAGACAGGGGGCGGGCACAGATACGCAGTATTTT. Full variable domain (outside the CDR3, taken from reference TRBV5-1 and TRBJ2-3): KAGVTQTPRYLIKTRGQQVTLSCSPISGHRSVSWYQQTPGQGLQFLFEYFSETQRNKGNFPGRFSGRQFSNSRSEMNVSTLELGDSALYLCASSLRQGAGTDTQYFGPGTRLTVL.

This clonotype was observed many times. The CDR3 coding sequence is TGTGCCAGCAGAGTACAGGGGATGACGGTACACTATGGCTACACCTTC. Its translation: CASRVQGMTVHYGYTF. V gene TRBV2 combines with J gene TRBJ1-2; 7 bases map to TRBD1. V lost 6 bases to trimming and J lost 3 bases; unmatched junction nucleotides: 13. The CDR3 sequence is 16 residues long. Per germline, CDR1 SNHLY and CDR2 FYNNEI.

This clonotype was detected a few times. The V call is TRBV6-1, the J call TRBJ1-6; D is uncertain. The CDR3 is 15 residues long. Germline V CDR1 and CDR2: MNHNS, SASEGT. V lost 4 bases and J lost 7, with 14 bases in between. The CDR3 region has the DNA TGTGCCAGCAGTGGGGTCCGGAACAAAAATTCACCCCTCCACTTT. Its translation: CASSGVRNKNSPLHF.

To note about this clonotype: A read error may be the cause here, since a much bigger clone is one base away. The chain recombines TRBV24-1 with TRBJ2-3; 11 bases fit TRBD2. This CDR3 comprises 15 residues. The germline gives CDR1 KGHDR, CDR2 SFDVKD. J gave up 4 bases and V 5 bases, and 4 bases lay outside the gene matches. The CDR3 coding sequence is TGTGCCACCAGTGCTAGCGGGGGGTACGCAGATACGCAGTATTTT. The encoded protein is CATSASGGYADTQYF.

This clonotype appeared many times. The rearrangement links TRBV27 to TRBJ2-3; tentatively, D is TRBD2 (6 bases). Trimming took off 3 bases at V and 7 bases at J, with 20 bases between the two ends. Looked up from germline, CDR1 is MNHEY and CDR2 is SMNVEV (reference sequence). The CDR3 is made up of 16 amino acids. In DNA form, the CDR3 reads TGTGCCAGCAGTTTGGGGGGTAGCGGCCTCGCGAATACGCAGTATTTT. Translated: CASSLGGSGLANTQYF.

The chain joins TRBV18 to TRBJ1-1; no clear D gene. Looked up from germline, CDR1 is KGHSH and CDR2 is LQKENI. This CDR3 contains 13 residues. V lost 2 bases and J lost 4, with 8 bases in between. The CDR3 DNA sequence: TGTGCCAGCTCACCAGGGTGGGGCACTGAAGCTTTCTTT. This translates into CASSPGWGTEAFF.